This paragraph covers one T cell receptor (beta chain) sequence. Its antigen is not known. No patient escaped relapse after autologous stem cell transplantation, and brentuximab vedotin exposure varied. Generated by immunoSEQ multiplex PCR, the TCRdb table keeps only in-frame clones and is missing some. The sample consists of about 46,000 clones, over 70% of them appearing once. The record originates from a study of PD-1 blockade in classical Hodgkin lymphoma. Findings of the study overall: Later analyses included only patients treated at least 1 year post-ASCT. TCR diversity in CD4+, not CD8+, cells rose significantly by C4D1.

Germline V gene data show CDR1 as MDHEN and CDR2 as SYDVKM. This CDR3 spans 15 amino acids. The junction had 11 bases not matched to a gene; V was cut back by 7 bases and J by 7 bases. This TCR derives from a human donor with classical Hodgkin lymphoma. This chain uses TRBV28 with TRBJ1-5, with TRBD1 matching 9 bases. The specimen comprised peripheral blood mononuclear cells (PBMCs), sampled at baseline. In DNA form, the CDR3 reads TGTGCCAGCAACCTTGGACAGGGGTATAGACAGCCCCAGCATTTT. It specifies CASNLGQGYRQPQHF.